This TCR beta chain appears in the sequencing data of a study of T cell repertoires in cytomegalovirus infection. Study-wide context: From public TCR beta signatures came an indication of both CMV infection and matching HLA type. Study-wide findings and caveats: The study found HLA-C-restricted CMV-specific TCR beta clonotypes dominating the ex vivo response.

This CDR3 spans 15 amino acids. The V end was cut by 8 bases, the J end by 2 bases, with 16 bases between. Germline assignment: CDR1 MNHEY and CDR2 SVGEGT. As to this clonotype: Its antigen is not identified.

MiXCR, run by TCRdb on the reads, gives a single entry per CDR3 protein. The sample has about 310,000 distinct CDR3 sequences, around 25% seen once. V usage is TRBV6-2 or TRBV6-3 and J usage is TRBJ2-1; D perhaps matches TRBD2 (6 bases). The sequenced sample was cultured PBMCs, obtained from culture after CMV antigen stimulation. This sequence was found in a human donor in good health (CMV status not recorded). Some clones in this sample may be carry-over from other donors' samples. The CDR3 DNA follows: TGTGCCAGCTGCCCGGGACTCGCACCCTACAATGAGCAGTTCTTC. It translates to CASCPGLAPYNEQFF.